These T cell receptor beta chains were read from a single sample in a study of T cell responses to AZD1222 COVID-19 vaccine. TCRdb keeps only in-frame clones here, not all; method: immunoSEQ multiplex PCR. The top ten clones hold roughly 3.1% of a sample with roughly 120,000 clones, 86% of them seen once. This specimen was peripheral blood, taken 28 days after the second AZD1222 dose. These receptor sequences come from an adult who received the AZD1222 COVID-19 vaccine. CDR3s include the opening cysteine and the closing phenylalanine or tryptophan. Fields, in order: clone size, V gene, D gene, CDR3 length, J gene, CDR3 DNA, CDR3 protein. The D gene is left open where the match is weak. Rows give clone size only sometimes, using once, few, many, or a class for an expanded clone.

clone_size: NA; v_call: TRBV29-1; d_call: TRBD1; cdr3_length: 13; j_call: TRBJ1-5; cdr3_nt: TGCAGCGTGGGGACAGGGAGCAATCAGCCCCAGCATTTT; cdr3_aa: CSVGTGSNQPQHF
clone_size: NA; v_call: TRBV19; d_call: NA; cdr3_length: 13; j_call: TRBJ1-1; cdr3_nt: TGTGCCAGTAGTCTCTGGAAAAACACTGAAGCTTTCTTT; cdr3_aa: CASSLWKNTEAFF
clone_size: once; v_call: TRBV11-2; d_call: NA; cdr3_length: 13; j_call: TRBJ2-5; cdr3_nt: TGTGCCAGCAGACGTAGAGTCGGAGAGACCCAGTACTTC; cdr3_aa: CASRRRVGETQYF
clone_size: once; v_call: TRBV27; d_call: NA; cdr3_length: 12; j_call: TRBJ1-2; cdr3_nt: TGTGCCACTCGTAACGGGGGGTACGGCTACACCTTC; cdr3_aa: CATRNGGYGYTF
clone_size: once; v_call: TRBV5-1; d_call: TRBD1; cdr3_length: 13; j_call: TRBJ2-7; cdr3_nt: TGCGCCAGCAGCCGAATACAGGGGACCGAGCAGTACTTC; cdr3_aa: CASSRIQGTEQYF
clone_size: NA; v_call: TRBV28; d_call: NA; cdr3_length: 13; j_call: TRBJ2-7; cdr3_nt: TGTGCCAGCAGTTTTCAGCCGAAATACGAGCAGTACTTC; cdr3_aa: CASSFQPKYEQYF
clone_size: NA; v_call: TRBV11-3; d_call: TRBD2; cdr3_length: 16; j_call: TRBJ2-3; cdr3_nt: TGTGCCAGCAGCAAAGGGACTAGCGGGCGCACAGATACGCAGTATTTT; cdr3_aa: CASSKGTSGRTDTQYF
clone_size: NA; v_call: TRBV6-2/TRBV6-3; d_call: NA; cdr3_length: 17; j_call: TRBJ1-5; cdr3_nt: TGTGCCAGCAGTTACTCGTTCAGCGCCGATAGCAATCAGCCCCAGCATTTT; cdr3_aa: CASSYSFSADSNQPQHF
clone_size: NA; v_call: TRBV4-1; d_call: NA; cdr3_length: 15; j_call: TRBJ1-1; cdr3_nt: TGCGCCAGCAGCCAAGTCCCCAGGGAAGGGACTGAAGCTTTCTTT; cdr3_aa: CASSQVPREGTEAFF
clone_size: NA; v_call: TRBV14; d_call: TRBD2; cdr3_length: 16; j_call: TRBJ2-5; cdr3_nt: TGTGCCAGCGCACTTAGGACTAGCGGGGGAACAGAGACCCAGTACTTC; cdr3_aa: CASALRTSGGTETQYF
clone_size: NA; v_call: TRBV18; d_call: NA; cdr3_length: 13; j_call: TRBJ1-2; cdr3_nt: TGTGCCAGCTCACCAAGTTCGGGTCGGGACTACACCTTC; cdr3_aa: CASSPSSGRDYTF
clone_size: NA; v_call: TRBV29-1; d_call: NA; cdr3_length: 12; j_call: TRBJ2-2; cdr3_nt: TGCAGCGTCCGGACAGTCCCCGGGGAGCTGTTTTTT; cdr3_aa: CSVRTVPGELFF
clone_size: NA; v_call: TRBV10-3; d_call: NA; cdr3_length: 14; j_call: TRBJ2-7; cdr3_nt: TGTGCCATCAGTGAGTCCGGACCCTCCTACGAGCAGTACTTC; cdr3_aa: CAISESGPSYEQYF